This T cell receptor beta chain was obtained from a study of beta chain features in type 1 diabetes. Study-wide results and limits: Short templates might get an advantage during PCR, and this would be equal in patients and controls. Among all four CD4+ subsets, Type 1 diabetes patients had TCRB CDR3s that were moderately but significantly shorter.

TCRB transcripts that were expressed got sequenced, as all of the isolated RNA had been reverse transcribed. The study sequenced naive, central memory and regulatory T cell samples to an average of about 3.6 million reads. Using immunoSEQ multiplex PCR, the repertoire was profiled, and TCRdb retains in-frame clones only, with some absent. The data show 130,000 to 150,000 clones, less than 9% seen once. A note on this clone: The antigen remains unidentified.

The CDR3 sequence is 14 residues long. V was pared by 5 bases and J by 2 bases, with 2 bases of the junction left unmatched. Germline V gene lookup returns CDR1 SGHTA and CDR2 FQGNSA. V usage is TRBV7-2 and J usage is TRBJ2-7; TRBD2 matches at 11 bases. The clonotype originates from a woman aged 25 to 45 in good health. The sequenced sample was central memory CD4+ T cells from blood. The CDR3 region is CASSATSGTYEQYF. CDR3 DNA: TGTGCCAGCAGCGCGACTAGCGGGACCTACGAGCAGTACTTC.